Below, one TCR beta chain is given with its context. Here immunoSEQ multiplex PCR was the method, and the copy in TCRdb shows in-frame clones only, minus some. The sample gives roughly 200,000 clones, 86% of which show up once; 5.6% is in the top ten. In germline, CDR1 is MDHEN, CDR2 SYDVKM. Deletions cut 6 bases from V and 4 bases from J, with 13 bases between. This CDR3 region has 14 residues. The source of the sample is a study of blood T cell repertoires in COVID-19. Study-wide context: Italy, Spain and the United States were the sources of the convalescent and acute COVID-19 samples.

Which cohort a participant joined came from the clinical history participants gave. This receptor was taken from a man between 40 and 49 years old with acute COVID-19. J is TRBJ2-1 and V is TRBV28, with D perhaps matching TRBD1 (6 bases). The specimen sequenced was PBMCs or T cells enriched from blood (not recorded which). CDR3 region: CASRKTGVYNEQFF. In nucleotides, the CDR3 is TGTGCCAGCAGGAAGACAGGAGTATACAATGAGCAGTTCTTC.